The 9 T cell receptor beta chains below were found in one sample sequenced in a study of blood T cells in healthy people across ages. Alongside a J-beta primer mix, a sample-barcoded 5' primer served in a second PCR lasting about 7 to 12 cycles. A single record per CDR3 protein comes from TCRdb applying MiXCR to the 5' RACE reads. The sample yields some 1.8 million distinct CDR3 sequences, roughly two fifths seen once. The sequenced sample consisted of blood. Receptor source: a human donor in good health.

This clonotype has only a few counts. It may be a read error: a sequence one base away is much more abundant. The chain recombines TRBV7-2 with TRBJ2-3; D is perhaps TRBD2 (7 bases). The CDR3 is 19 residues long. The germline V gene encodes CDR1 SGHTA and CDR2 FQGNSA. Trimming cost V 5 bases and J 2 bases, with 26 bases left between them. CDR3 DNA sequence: TGTGCCAGCAGCGTACTTCCAGATTTGCGGGGGCCTAACACAGATACGCAGTATTTT. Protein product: CASSVLPDLRGPNTDTQYF.

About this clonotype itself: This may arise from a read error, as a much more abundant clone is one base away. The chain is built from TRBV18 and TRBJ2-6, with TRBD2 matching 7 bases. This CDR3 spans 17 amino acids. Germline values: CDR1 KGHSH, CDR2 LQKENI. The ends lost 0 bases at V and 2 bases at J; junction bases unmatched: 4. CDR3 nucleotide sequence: TGTGCCAGCTCACCACCGGGACGGGGGGCTGGGGCCAACGTCCTGACTTTC. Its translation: CASSPPGRGAGANVLTF.

CDR3 region: CASSQAYSLNQPQHF. The DNA of the CDR3 is TGCGCCAGCAGCCAAGCCTACAGTCTCAATCAGCCCCAGCATTTT. V and J are TRBV4-1 and TRBJ1-5, with unresolved D. This CDR3 has 15 amino acids. Germline V gene lookup returns CDR1 MGHRA and CDR2 YSYEKL. V was clipped by 1 base and J by 3 bases, with 10 bases between them.

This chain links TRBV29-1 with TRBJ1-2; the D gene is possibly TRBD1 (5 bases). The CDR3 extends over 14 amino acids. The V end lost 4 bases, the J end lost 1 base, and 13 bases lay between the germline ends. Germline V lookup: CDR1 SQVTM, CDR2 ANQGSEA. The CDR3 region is CSVGPRENNYGYTF. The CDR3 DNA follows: TGCAGCGTTGGCCCCAGGGAGAATAACTATGGCTACACCTTC.

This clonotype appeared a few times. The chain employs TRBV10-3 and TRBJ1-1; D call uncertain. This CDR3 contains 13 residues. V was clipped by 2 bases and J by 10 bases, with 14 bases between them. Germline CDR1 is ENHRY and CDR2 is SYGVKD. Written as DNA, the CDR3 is TGTGCCATCAGTGAGCAAGGGAGTTCGGGAGCTTTCTTT. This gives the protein CAISEQGSSGAFF.

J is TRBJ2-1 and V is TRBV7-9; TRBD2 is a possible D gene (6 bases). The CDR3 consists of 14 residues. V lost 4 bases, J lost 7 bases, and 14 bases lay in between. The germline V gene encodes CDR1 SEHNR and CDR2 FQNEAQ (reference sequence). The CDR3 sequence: CASSSPAGLNEQFF. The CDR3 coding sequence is TGTGCCAGCAGCTCCCCGGCGGGGTTGAATGAGCAGTTCTTC. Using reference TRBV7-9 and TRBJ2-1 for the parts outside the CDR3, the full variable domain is DTGVSQNPRHKITKRGQNVTFRCDPISEHNRLYWYRQTLGQGPEFLTYFQNEAQLEKSRLLSDRFSAERPKGSFSTLEIQRTEQGDSAMYLCASSSPAGLNEQFFGPGTRLTVL.

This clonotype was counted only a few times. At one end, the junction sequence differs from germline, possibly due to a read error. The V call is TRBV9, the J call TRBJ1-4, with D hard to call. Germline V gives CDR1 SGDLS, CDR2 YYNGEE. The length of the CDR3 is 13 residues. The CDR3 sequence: CASSALVDEKRFF. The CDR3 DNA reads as TGTGCCAGCAGCGCGCTTGTGGATGAAAAACGGTTTTTT.

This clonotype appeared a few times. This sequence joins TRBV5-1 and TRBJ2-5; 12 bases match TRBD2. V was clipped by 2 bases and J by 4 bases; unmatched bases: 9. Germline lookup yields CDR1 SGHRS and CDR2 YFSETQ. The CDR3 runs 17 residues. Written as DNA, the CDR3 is TGCGCCAGCAGCTTTGGCCTAGCGGGGGGGCGAGGAGAGACCCAGTACTTC. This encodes CASSFGLAGGRGETQYF.

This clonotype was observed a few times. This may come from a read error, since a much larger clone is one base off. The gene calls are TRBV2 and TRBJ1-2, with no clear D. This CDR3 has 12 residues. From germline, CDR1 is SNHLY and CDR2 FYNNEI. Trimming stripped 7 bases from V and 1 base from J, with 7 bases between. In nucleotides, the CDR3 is TGTGCCAGCACCGTCGATAACTATGGCTACACCTTC. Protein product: CASTVDNYGYTF.